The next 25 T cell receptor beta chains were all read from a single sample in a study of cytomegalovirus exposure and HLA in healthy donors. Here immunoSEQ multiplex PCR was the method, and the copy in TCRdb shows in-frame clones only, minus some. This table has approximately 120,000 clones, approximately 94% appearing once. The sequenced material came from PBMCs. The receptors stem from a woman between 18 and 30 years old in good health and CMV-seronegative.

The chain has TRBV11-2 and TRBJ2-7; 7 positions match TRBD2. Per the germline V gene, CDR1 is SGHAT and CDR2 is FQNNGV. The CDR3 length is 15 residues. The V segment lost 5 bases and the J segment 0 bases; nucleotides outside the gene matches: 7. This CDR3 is CASSKRLANSYEQYF. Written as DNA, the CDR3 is TGTGCCAGCAGCAAGCGACTAGCCAACTCCTACGAGCAGTACTTC.

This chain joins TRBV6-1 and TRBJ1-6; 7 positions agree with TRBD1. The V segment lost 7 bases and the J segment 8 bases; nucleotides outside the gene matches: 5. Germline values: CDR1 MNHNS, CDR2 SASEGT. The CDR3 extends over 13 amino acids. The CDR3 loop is CASIAGGDSPLHF. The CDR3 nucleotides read TGTGCCAGCATTGCAGGGGGAGATTCACCCCTCCACTTT.

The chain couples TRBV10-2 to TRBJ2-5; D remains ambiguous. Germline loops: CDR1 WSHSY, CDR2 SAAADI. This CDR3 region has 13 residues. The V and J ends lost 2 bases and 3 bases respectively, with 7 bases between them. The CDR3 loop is CASSEISKETQYF. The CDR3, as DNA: TGCGCCAGCAGTGAGATTAGCAAAGAGACCCAGTACTTC.

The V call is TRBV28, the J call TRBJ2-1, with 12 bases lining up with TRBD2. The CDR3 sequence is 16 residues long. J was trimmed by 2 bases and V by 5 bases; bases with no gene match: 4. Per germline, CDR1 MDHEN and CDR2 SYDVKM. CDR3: CASSRLAGDAYNEQFF. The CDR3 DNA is TGTGCCAGCAGTAGACTAGCGGGGGATGCCTACAATGAGCAGTTCTTC.

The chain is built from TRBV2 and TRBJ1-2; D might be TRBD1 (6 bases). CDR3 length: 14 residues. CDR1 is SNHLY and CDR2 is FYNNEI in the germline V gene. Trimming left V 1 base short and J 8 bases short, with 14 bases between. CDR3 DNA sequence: TGTGCCAGCAGTGAAGGATCAGGGGATAGGGGCTACACCTTC. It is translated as CASSEGSGDRGYTF.

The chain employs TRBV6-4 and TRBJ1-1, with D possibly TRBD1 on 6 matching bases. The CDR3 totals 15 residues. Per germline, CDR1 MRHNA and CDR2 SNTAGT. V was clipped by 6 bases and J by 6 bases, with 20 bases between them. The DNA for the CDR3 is TGTGCCAGCAGACCCCAAGGGACACCGAAGGCTGAAGCTTTCTTT. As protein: CASRPQGTPKAEAFF.

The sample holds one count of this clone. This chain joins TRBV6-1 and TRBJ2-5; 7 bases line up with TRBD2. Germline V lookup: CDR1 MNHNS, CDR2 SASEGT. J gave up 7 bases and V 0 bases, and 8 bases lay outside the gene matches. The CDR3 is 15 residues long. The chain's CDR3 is CASSEARELGGTQYF. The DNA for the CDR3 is TGTGCCAGCAGTGAAGCGCGGGAGCTAGGCGGGACCCAGTACTTC.

The chain's CDR3 is CAVREGRYNEQFF. CDR3 nucleotide sequence: TGTGCCGTGCGGGAGGGCCGGTACAATGAGCAGTTCTTC. The chain carries TRBV6-1 and TRBJ2-1; TRBD2 aligns across 9 bases. V trimming: 11 bases; J trimming: 4 bases; junction bases outside the gene matches: 6. Germline loops: CDR1 MNHNS, CDR2 SASEGT. CDR3 length equals 13 residues.

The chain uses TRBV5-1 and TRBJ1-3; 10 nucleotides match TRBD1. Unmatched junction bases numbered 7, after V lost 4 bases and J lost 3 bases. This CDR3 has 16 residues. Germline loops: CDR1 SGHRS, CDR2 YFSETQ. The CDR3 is CASSVGQGTSGNTIYF. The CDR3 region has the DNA TGCGCCAGCAGCGTGGGACAGGGGACGAGTGGAAACACCATATATTTT.

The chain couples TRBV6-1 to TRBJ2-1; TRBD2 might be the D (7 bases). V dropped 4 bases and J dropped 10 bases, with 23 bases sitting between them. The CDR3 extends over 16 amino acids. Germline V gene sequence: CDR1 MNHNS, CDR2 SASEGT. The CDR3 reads CASSVFFRGGGPEQFF. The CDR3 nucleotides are TGTGCCAGCAGTGTCTTTTTTCGAGGGGGGGGCCCGGAGCAGTTCTTC.

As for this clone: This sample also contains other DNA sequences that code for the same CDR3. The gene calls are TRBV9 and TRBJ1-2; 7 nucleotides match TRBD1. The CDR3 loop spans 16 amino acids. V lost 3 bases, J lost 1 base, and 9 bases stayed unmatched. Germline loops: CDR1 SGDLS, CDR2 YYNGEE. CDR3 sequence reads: CASSAQTGKVNYGYTF. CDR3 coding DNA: TGTGCCAGCAGCGCACAGACAGGGAAAGTTAACTATGGCTACACCTTC.

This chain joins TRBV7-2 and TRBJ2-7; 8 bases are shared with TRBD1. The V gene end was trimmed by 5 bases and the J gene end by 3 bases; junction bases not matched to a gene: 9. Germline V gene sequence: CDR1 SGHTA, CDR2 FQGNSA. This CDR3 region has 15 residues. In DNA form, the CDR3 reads TGTGCCAGCAGCCCCGGGACAGGAAGTGGCTACGAGCAGTACTTC. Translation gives CASSPGTGSGYEQYF. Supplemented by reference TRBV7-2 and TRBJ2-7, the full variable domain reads GAGVSQSPSNKVTEKGKDVELRCDPISGHTALYWYRQSLGQGLEFLIYFQGNSAPDKSGLPSDRFSAERTGGSVSTLTIQRTQQEDSAVYLCASSPGTGSGYEQYFGPGTRLTVT.

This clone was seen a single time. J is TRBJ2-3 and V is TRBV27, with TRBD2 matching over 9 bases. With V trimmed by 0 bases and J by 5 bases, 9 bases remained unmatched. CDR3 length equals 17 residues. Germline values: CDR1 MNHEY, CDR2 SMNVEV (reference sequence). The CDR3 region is CASSLSVAGALGDTQYF. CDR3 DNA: TGTGCCAGCAGTTTATCGGTAGCGGGGGCCCTGGGAGATACGCAGTATTTT.

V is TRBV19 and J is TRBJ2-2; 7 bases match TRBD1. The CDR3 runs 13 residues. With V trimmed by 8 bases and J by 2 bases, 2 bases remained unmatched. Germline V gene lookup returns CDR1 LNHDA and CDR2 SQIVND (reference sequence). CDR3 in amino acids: CASGDRNTGELFF. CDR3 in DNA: TGTGCCAGTGGGGACAGAAACACCGGGGAGCTGTTTTTT.

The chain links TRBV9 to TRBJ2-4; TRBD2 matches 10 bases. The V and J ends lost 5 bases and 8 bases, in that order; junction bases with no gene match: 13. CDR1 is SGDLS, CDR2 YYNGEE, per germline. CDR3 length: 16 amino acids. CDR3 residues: CASSGKASGGGDIQYF. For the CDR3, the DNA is TGTGCCAGCAGTGGTAAGGCTAGCGGGGGAGGGGACATTCAGTACTTC.

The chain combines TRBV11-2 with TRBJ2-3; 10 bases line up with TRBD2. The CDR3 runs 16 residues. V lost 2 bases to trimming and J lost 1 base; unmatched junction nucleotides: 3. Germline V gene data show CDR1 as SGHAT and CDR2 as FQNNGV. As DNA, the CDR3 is TGTGCCAGCAGCTTATTAGCGGGGGGCGGCACAGATACGCAGTATTTT. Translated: CASSLLAGGGTDTQYF.

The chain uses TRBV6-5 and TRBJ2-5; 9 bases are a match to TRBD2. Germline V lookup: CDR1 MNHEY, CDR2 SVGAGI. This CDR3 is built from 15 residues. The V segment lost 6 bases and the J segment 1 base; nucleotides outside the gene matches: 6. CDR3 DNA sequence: TGTGCCAGCAGACCCATAGCGGGGGCCCAAGAGACCCAGTACTTC. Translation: CASRPIAGAQETQYF.

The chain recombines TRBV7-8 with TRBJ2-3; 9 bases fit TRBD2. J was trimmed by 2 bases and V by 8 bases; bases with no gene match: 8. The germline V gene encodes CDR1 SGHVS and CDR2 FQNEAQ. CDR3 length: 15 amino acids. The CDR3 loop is CASRLLAGDTDTQYF. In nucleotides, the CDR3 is TGTGCCAGCCGCCTACTAGCGGGTGACACAGATACGCAGTATTTT.

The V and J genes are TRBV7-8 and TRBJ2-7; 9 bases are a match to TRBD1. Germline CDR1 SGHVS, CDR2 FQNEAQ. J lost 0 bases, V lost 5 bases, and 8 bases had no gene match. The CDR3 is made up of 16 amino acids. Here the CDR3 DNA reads TGTGCCAGCAGCCAACCGGGACAGGGAAGCTCCTACGAGCAGTACTTC. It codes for CASSQPGQGSSYEQYF.

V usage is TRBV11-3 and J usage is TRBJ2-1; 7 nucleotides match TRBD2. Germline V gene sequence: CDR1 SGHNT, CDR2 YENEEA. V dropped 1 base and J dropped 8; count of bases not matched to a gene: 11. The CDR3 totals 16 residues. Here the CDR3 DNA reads TGTGCCAGCAGCTTAGGGCTTAACGGGGGGTTGGATGAGCAGTTCTTC. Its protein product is CASSLGLNGGLDEQFF.

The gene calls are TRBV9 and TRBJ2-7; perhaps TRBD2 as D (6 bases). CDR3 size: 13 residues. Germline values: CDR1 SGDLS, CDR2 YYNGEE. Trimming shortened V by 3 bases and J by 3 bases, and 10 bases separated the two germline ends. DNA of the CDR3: TGTGCCAGCAGCGGAATCGGGGGCTACGAGCAGTACTTC. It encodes CASSGIGGYEQYF.

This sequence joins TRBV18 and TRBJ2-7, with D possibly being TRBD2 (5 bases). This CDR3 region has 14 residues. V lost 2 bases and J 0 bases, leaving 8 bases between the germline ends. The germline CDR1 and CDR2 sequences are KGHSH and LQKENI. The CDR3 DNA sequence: TGTGCCAGCTCACCAGCCCGGGACTCCTACGAGCAGTACTTC. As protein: CASSPARDSYEQYF.

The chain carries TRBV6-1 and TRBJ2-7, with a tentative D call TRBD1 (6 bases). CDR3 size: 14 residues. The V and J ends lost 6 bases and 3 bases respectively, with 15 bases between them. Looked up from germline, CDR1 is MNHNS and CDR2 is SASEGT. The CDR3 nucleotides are TGTGCCAGCAGCGCCGGAACAGGGAACTACGAGCAGTACTTC. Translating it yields CASSAGTGNYEQYF.

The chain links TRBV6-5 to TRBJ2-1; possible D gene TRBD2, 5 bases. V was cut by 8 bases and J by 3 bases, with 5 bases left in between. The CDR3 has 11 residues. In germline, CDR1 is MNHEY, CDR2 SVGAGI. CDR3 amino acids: CASRDYNEQFF. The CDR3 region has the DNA TGTGCCAGCCGGGACTACAATGAGCAGTTCTTC.

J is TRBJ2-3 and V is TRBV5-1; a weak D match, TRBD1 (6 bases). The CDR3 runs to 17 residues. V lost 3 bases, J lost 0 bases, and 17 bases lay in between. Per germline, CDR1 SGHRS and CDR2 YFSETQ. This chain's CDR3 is CASSWGSGTPSTDTQYF. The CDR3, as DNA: TGCGCCAGCAGCTGGGGGTCCGGGACACCTAGCACAGATACGCAGTATTTT.